This entry lists 30 T cell receptor beta chains sequenced from one sample in a study of OX40 agonist ivuxolimab in advanced cancers. Sequencing used immunoSEQ multiplex PCR; TCRdb keeps in-frame clones, though not all of them. The repertoire holds roughly 53,000 clones, with approximately 93% as singletons. The sequenced sample was CD4+ or CD8+ T cells sorted from blood, obtained in a trial of the OX40 agonist ivuxolimab. These receptors all come from an adult with an advanced solid tumor such as melanoma, head and neck, liver or kidney cancer.

This rearrangement joins TRBV27 to TRBJ2-7; tentatively, D is TRBD2 (5 bases). Trimming removed 3 bases from V and 7 bases from J, with 13 bases in between. The CDR3 totals 13 residues. Germline CDR1 is MNHEY and CDR2 is SMNVEV (reference sequence). CDR3 in amino acids: CASSFGVTNEQYF. CDR3 bases: TGTGCCAGCAGTTTTGGCGTGACTAATGAGCAGTACTTC.

This rearrangement joins TRBV11-2 to TRBJ1-1; TRBD1 is a possible D gene (6 bases). V lost 8 bases, J lost 1 base, and 14 bases lay in between. Germline V gene data show CDR1 as SGHAT and CDR2 as FQNNGV. CDR3 size: 14 residues. For the CDR3, the DNA is TGTGCCAGCTGGGGGGCAGGGCCGAACACTGAAGCTTTCTTT. It is translated as CASWGAGPNTEAFF.

This clone was detected only once. The chain combines TRBV7-9 with TRBJ2-7; 12 nucleotides agree with TRBD2. The CDR3 extends over 15 amino acids. The germline V gene encodes CDR1 SEHNR and CDR2 FQNEAQ (reference sequence). Losses at the gene ends were 5 bases for V and 5 bases for J; bases not matched to a gene: 7. CDR3 in DNA: TGTGCCAGCAGCGGGGGGACTAGCGGGTACCACGAGCAGTACTTC. This codes for CASSGGTSGYHEQYF.

This sequence joins TRBV6-1 and TRBJ1-5, with 7 nucleotides matching TRBD1. The length of the CDR3 is 15 residues. Germline-derived CDR1 and CDR2 are MNHNS and SASEGT. The trim removed 1 base at V and 4 bases at J, leaving 4 bases unmatched. CDR3 bases: TGTGCCAGCAGTGAAGAACAGGGGTTGAATCAGCCCCAGCATTTT. Encoded protein: CASSEEQGLNQPQHF.

The rearrangement uses TRBV28 and TRBJ2-5; D is possibly TRBD2 (6 bases). The CDR3 consists of 14 residues. CDR1 and CDR2 from the germline V gene are MDHEN and SYDVKM. V was cut by 6 bases and J by 1 base, with 12 bases left in between. Here the CDR3 DNA reads TGTGCCAGCAGGTTGCAGCGGGCCCAAGAGACCCAGTACTTC. Translating it yields CASRLQRAQETQYF.

The chain recombines TRBV4-3 with TRBJ2-2; D uncertain. Germline values: CDR1 LGHNA, CDR2 YSLEER. The length of the CDR3 is 16 residues. The V gene lost 0 bases and the J gene lost 4 bases, with 12 bases spanning the gap. The CDR3 DNA reads TGCGCCAGCAGCCAAGACAGGATATCAACCACCGGGGAGCTGTTTTTT. Translated: CASSQDRISTTGELFF.

This rearrangement joins TRBV7-9 to TRBJ2-7, with D possibly matching TRBD1 (6 bases). This CDR3 region has 12 residues. CDR1 is SEHNR, CDR2 FQNEAQ, per germline (reference sequence). V lost 3 bases, J lost 12 bases, and 15 bases lay in between. CDR3: CASSLGHSHVYF. In DNA form, the CDR3 reads TGTGCCAGCAGCTTGGGACATTCTCATGTGTACTTC.

This chain links TRBV19 with TRBJ2-5; a weak D match, TRBD1 (6 bases). The CDR3 is 13 residues long. Trimming took off 6 bases at V and 3 bases at J, with 11 bases between the two ends. Germline CDR1 is LNHDA and CDR2 is SQIVND (reference sequence). CDR3 bases: TGTGCCAGTAGACCCACAGGGAAAGAGACCCAGTACTTC. Translating it yields CASRPTGKETQYF.

V is TRBV5-1 and J is TRBJ2-7; TRBD1 might be the D (5 bases). The V gene lost 4 bases and the J gene lost 2 bases, with 13 bases spanning the gap. CDR1 SGHRS and CDR2 YFSETQ come from the germline V gene. The CDR3 is 14 amino acids. DNA of the CDR3: TGCGCCAGCAGCGAAGTAGGGGATGCCTACGAGCAGTACTTC. Its protein product is CASSEVGDAYEQYF.

The V call is TRBV6-5, the J call TRBJ1-2; D unclear. Deletions cut 0 bases from V and 2 bases from J, with 7 bases between. Germline V lookup: CDR1 MNHEY, CDR2 SVGAGI. The CDR3 has 14 residues. In DNA, the CDR3 is TGTGCCAGCAGTTACTCAGCCGGGAACTATGGCTACACCTTC. Translated: CASSYSAGNYGYTF.

This clone was seen only once. The J gene is TRBJ1-2, the V gene TRBV4-3, with TRBD1 identical over 7 bases. With V trimmed by 2 bases and J by 4 bases, 7 bases remained unmatched. This CDR3 has 15 amino acids. The germline V gene has CDR1 LGHNA and CDR2 YSLEER. The DNA of the CDR3 is TGCGCCAGCAGCCAAACGACAGGGACATCCTATGGCTACACCTTC. As protein: CASSQTTGTSYGYTF.

The CDR3: CASSPGRSSYNEQFF. CDR3 sequence (DNA): TGCGCCAGCAGCCCAGGAAGGAGCTCCTACAATGAGCAGTTCTTC. V gene TRBV5-1 combines with J gene TRBJ2-1, with D hard to call. The CDR3 covers 15 residues. The germline V gene encodes CDR1 SGHRS and CDR2 YFSETQ. The germline V and J ends were trimmed by 4 bases and 0 bases, with 11 bases remaining between them. The full variable domain, in which reference TRBV5-1 and TRBJ2-1 provide the parts outside the CDR3, is KAGVTQTPRYLIKTRGQQVTLSCSPISGHRSVSWYQQTPGQGLQFLFEYFSETQRNKGNFPGRFSGRQFSNSRSEMNVSTLELGDSALYLCASSPGRSSYNEQFFGPGTRLTVL.

CDR3 coding DNA: TGTGCCAGCAGTTTCGTAGAGTACAATGAGCAGTTCTTC. It codes for CASSFVEYNEQFF. The chain employs TRBV28 and TRBJ2-1; D ambiguous. The CDR3 consists of 13 residues. With 3 bases removed from V and 4 bases from J, the gap between germline ends came to 7 bases. Germline CDR1 is MDHEN and CDR2 is SYDVKM.

The chain carries TRBV2 and TRBJ1-5; D not resolved. The CDR3 has 13 residues. Germline V gives CDR1 SNHLY, CDR2 FYNNEI. V shed 8 bases and J shed 0 bases, with 8 bases lying between them. The CDR3 spells CASSDGSNQPQHF. The CDR3 coding sequence is TGTGCCAGCTCGGACGGTAGCAATCAGCCCCAGCATTTT.

The V gene is TRBV28, the J gene TRBJ2-7, with D perhaps matching TRBD2 (6 bases). Trimming stripped 4 bases from V and 5 bases from J, with 18 bases between. The CDR3 is 15 amino acids. CDR1 and CDR2 from the germline V gene are MDHEN and SYDVKM. DNA of the CDR3: TGTGCCAGCAGTTGGACCCCGTTGGGGGGAAACGAGCAGTACTTC. This codes for CASSWTPLGGNEQYF.

This clone was found once. The chain uses TRBV6-5 and TRBJ2-1; D call uncertain. Germline values: CDR1 MNHEY, CDR2 SVGAGI. V lost 2 bases and J lost 4, with 3 bases in between. The CDR3 sequence is 12 residues long. CDR3 protein: CASSYEYNEQFF. CDR3 DNA sequence: TGTGCCAGCAGTTACGAGTACAATGAGCAGTTCTTC.

This clone appeared a single time. The chain recombines TRBV11-2 with TRBJ2-5; possibly TRBD2 for D (5 bases). Germline V lookup: CDR1 SGHAT, CDR2 FQNNGV. The CDR3 has 16 residues. Deletions cut 0 bases from V and 1 base from J, with 12 bases between. The CDR3 region is CASSLEWAGLQETQYF. Here the CDR3 DNA reads TGTGCCAGCAGCTTAGAGTGGGCGGGTCTCCAAGAGACCCAGTACTTC.

This clone has just one count. The chain couples TRBV9 to TRBJ1-3; D is unresolved. This CDR3 comprises 15 residues. Germline V lookup: CDR1 SGDLS, CDR2 YYNGEE. Trimming pared 0 bases from V and 0 bases from J, leaving 7 bases between. The CDR3 is CASSVDVYSGNTIYF. The DNA of the CDR3 is TGTGCCAGCAGCGTAGACGTGTACTCTGGAAACACCATATATTTT.

The chain combines TRBV27 with TRBJ2-4, with D tentatively TRBD2 (5 bases). V dropped 1 base and J dropped 2 bases, with 12 bases sitting between them. Germline V lookup: CDR1 MNHEY, CDR2 SMNVEV (reference sequence). The CDR3 sequence is 16 residues long. The CDR3 loop reads CASSLLRELTKNIQYF. The CDR3 region has the DNA TGTGCCAGCAGTTTATTAAGGGAGCTGACCAAAAACATTCAGTACTTC.

This clone was observed a handful of times. This chain links TRBV7-9 with TRBJ1-5, with no clear D. Trimming removed 10 bases from V and 2 bases from J, with 15 bases in between. CDR1 and CDR2 (germline): SEHNR, FQNEAQ (reference sequence). This CDR3 is 14 amino acids long. The CDR3 DNA is TGTGCCACAGCACGGGGTACGGGCAATCAGCCCCAGCATTTT. Protein sequence: CATARGTGNQPQHF.

The V gene is TRBV7-9, the J gene TRBJ2-1, with 10 bases aligning to TRBD2. V shed 4 bases, J shed 9 bases, and the junction held 9 bases outside the gene matches. CDR1 is SEHNR and CDR2 is FQNEAQ in the germline V gene (reference sequence). CDR3 size: 15 residues. The CDR3 is CASSSSAGGQGEQFF. CDR3 sequence (DNA): TGTGCCAGCAGCTCCTCAGCGGGAGGGCAGGGTGAGCAGTTCTTC.

This clone was picked up one time. V and J are TRBV5-6 and TRBJ1-5; maybe TRBD1 (5 bases). CDR1 is SGHDT and CDR2 is YYEEEE in the germline V gene. V lost 4 bases to trimming and J lost 0 bases, with 14 bases between them. This CDR3 has 16 residues. The CDR3 region is CASSPHGGASNQPQHF. Written as DNA, the CDR3 is TGTGCCAGCAGCCCCCATGGCGGGGCTAGCAATCAGCCCCAGCATTTT. Full variable domain (rest looked up from reference TRBV5-6 and TRBJ1-5): DAGVTQSPTHLIKTRGQQVTLRCSPKSGHDTVSWYQQALGQGPQFIFQYYEEEERQRGNFPDRFSGHQFPNYSSELNVNALLLGDSALYLCASSPHGGASNQPQHFGDGTRLSIL.

The chain is built from TRBV27 and TRBJ1-2; 8 bases line up with TRBD1. The CDR3 spans 15 residues. Trimming at V came to 5 bases and at J to 8 bases, leaving 13 bases not matched to a gene. Germline-derived CDR1 and CDR2 are MNHEY and SMNVEV (reference sequence). The CDR3 DNA follows: TGTGCCAGCAGTATGACAGGGGCCCTCCCGGTAGGCTACACCTTC. Protein sequence: CASSMTGALPVGYTF.

The rearrangement joins TRBV5-6 to TRBJ1-2; D is undetermined. CDR1 SGHDT and CDR2 YYEEEE come from the germline V gene. The CDR3 extends over 15 amino acids. Deletions cut 0 bases from V and 4 bases from J, with 13 bases between. DNA for the CDR3: TGTGCCAGCAGCTTGGACGCTCGCAGATTCTATGGCTACACCTTC. Translating gives CASSLDARRFYGYTF.

The chain employs TRBV28 and TRBJ1-2; no reliable D call. The CDR3 is made up of 14 amino acids. V was pared by 2 bases and J by 0 bases, with 7 bases between. Per the germline V gene, CDR1 is MDHEN and CDR2 is SYDVKM. Written as DNA, the CDR3 is TGTGCCAGCAGTTTACCCGGGGCTAACTATGGCTACACCTTC. Amino acid sequence: CASSLPGANYGYTF.

The CDR3 nucleotides read TGTGCCAGCAGATTGAACCTACTCCACGAGCAGTACTTC. It yields the protein CASRLNLLHEQYF. The chain employs TRBV28 and TRBJ2-7; D is ambiguous. This CDR3 comprises 13 residues. Trimming took off 6 bases at V and 5 bases at J, with 14 bases between the two ends. Germline lookup yields CDR1 MDHEN and CDR2 SYDVKM. Complete variable domain (other parts from reference TRBV28 and TRBJ2-7): DVKVTQSSRYLVKRTGEKVFLECVQDMDHENMFWYRQDPGLGLRLIYFSYDVKMKEKGDIPEGYSVSREKKERFSLILESASTNQTSMYLCASRLNLLHEQYFGPGTRLTVT.

In nucleotides, the CDR3 is TGCAGCGACCGGACTAGCAGCAATGAGCAGTTCTTC. Protein sequence: CSDRTSSNEQFF. The chain recombines TRBV29-1 with TRBJ2-1, with 8 bases identical to TRBD2. CDR1 is SQVTM and CDR2 is ANQGSEA in the germline V gene. The ends lost 7 bases at V and 6 bases at J; junction bases unmatched: 5. The CDR3 has 12 amino acids.

This clone showed up just once. The chain has TRBV4-3 and TRBJ1-5, with TRBD1 matching 8 bases. The germline CDR1 and CDR2 sequences are LGHNA and YSLEER. The CDR3 length is 17 residues. V shed 2 bases and J 7 bases; nucleotides not matched to a gene: 13. In DNA form, the CDR3 reads TGCGCCAGCAGCCAACGACAGGGGATGGGGGACTACCAGCCCCAGCATTTT. It yields the protein CASSQRQGMGDYQPQHF.

The chain joins TRBV6-5 to TRBJ1-1, with D possibly TRBD1 on 5 matching bases. Trimming removed 8 bases from V and 6 bases from J, with 13 bases in between. CDR1 is MNHEY, CDR2 SVGAGI, per germline. CDR3 length equals 12 residues. The CDR3 DNA sequence: TGTGCCAGCCAACCAAGGGGCGCTGAAGCTTTCTTT. Amino acids: CASQPRGAEAFF.

The chain joins TRBV6-5 to TRBJ2-1; D is perhaps TRBD2 (6 bases). This CDR3 has 15 residues. Trimming pared 5 bases from V and 3 bases from J, leaving 14 bases between. Germline CDR1 and CDR2: MNHEY and SVGAGI. The CDR3 nucleotides are TGTGCCAGCAGTCAAACTAGCCCCGGCTACAATGAGCAGTTCTTC. It yields the protein CASSQTSPGYNEQFF.